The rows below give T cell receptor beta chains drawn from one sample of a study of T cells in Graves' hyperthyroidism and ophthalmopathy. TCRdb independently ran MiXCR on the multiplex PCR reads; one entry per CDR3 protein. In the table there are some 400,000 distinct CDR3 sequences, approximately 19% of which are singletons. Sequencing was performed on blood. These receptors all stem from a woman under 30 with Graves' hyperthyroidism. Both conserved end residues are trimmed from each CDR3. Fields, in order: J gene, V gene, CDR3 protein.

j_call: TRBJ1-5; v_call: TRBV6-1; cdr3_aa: ASSPNWGQPQH
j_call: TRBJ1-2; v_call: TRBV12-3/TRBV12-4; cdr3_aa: ASSTQGGGYT
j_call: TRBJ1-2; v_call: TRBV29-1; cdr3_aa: SVEGAQSGYT
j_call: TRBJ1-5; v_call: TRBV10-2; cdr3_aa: ASSLKHTGGNQPQH
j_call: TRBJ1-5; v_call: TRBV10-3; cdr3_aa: AISEWDSNQPQH
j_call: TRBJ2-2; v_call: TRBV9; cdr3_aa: ASSVQAGVSGELF
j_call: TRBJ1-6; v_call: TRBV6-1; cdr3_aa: ASSEVPGAPLH
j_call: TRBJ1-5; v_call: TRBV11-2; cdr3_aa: ASSRRQGWVNQPQH
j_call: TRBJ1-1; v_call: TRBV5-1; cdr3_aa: ASSLHTRGDTEAF
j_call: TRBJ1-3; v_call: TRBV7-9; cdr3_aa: ASSSEQGAGNTIY
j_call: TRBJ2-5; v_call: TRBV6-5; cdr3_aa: ASSTGGAWETQY
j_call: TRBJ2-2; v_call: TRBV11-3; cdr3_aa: ASSLRYTGELF
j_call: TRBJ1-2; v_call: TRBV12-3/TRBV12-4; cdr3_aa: ASSNGAYRGRDGYT
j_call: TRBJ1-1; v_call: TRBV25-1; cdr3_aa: ASSEAQGGTEAF
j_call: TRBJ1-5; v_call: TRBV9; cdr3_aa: ASSVDTYQPQH
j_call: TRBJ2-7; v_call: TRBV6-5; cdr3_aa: ASRPGQETYEQY
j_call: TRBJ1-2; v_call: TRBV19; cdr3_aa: ASSTYGQGNGYT
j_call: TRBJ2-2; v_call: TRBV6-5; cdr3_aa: ASSYLESGELF
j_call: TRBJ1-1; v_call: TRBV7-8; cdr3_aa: ASSLTRVWTEAF
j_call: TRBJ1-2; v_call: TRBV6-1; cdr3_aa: ASSEAWTGRIYGYT
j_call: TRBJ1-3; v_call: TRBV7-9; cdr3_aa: ASSLVEDTIY
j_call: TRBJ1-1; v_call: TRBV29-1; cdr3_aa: SVGGRMNTEAF
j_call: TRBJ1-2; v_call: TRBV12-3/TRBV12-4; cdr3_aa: ASRPPPGDDGYT
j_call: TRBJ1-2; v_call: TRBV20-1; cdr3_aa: SASWSGNYGYT
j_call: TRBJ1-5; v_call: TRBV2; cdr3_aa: ASSDSGGNWQPQH
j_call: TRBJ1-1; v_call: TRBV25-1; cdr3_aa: ASSERGRSPESAF
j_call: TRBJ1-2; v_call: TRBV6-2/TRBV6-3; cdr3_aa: AGQRGRNYGYT
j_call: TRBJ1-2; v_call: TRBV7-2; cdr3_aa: ASSFFVKGGGYT
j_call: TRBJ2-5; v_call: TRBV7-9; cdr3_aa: ASATDQETQY
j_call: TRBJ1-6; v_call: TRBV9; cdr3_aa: ASSAFRGQGVSPLH
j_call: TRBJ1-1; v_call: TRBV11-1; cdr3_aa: ASSLPPGQGLDTEAF
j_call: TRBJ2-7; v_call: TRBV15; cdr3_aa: ATSSVRGSYEQY
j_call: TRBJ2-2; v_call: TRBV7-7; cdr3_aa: ASSPRIGPNGAGELF
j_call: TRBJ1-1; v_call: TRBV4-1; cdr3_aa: ASSPPKGSTEAF
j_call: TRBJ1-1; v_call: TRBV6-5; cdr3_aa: ASSGQGAENTEAF
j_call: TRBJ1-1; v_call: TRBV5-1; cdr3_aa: ASSQNYASFMDTEAF
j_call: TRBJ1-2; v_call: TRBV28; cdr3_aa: ASRATGNNYGYT
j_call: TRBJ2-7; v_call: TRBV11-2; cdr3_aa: VSSLGDLYEQY
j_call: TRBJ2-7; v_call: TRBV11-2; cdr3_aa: ASSLDARYEQY
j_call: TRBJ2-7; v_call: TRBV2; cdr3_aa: ASTPWGKADYEQY
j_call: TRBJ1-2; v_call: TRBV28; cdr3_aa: ASSLGRGGNGYT
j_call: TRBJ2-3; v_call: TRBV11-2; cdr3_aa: ASSSPSGQNTDTQY